This TCR beta chain appears in the sequencing data of a study of blood T cell repertoires in COVID-19. Study context: Samples of COVID-19 (acute and convalescent) were obtained from the United States, Italy and Spain. T cells, B-cell-depleted T cells, or PBMCs provided the cDNA or gDNA that served as material.

V was trimmed by 2 bases and J by 1 base, leaving 10 bases between them. Germline CDR1 reads SGHRS; CDR2 reads YFSETQ. This CDR3 region has 15 residues. Original processing notes: From reference gene primer amplification, estimates of nucleated cell counts were derived. The protocol was immunoSEQ multiplex PCR, while the TCRdb copy is restricted to in-frame clones and leaves out a portion. V, J and clone size reflect that table, while D and trimming were determined from the DNA. The data hold around 200,000 clones, with more than 75% observed a single time. The sequenced sample was peripheral blood. This chain uses TRBV5-1 with TRBJ2-4, with D possibly TRBD2 on 5 matching bases. The TCR sequence derives from a woman older than 75 with acute or convalescent COVID-19. CDR3 loop: CASSFTPSAKNIQYF. The CDR3 DNA follows: TGCGCCAGCAGCTTCACCCCTAGCGCCAAAAACATTCAGTACTTC.